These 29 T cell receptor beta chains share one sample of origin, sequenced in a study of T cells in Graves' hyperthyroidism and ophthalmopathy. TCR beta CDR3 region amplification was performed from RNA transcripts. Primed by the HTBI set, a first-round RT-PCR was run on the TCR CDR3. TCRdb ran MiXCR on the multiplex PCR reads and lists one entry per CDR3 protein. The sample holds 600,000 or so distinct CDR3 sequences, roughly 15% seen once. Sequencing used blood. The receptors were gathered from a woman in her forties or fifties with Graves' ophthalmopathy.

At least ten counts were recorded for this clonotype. The DNA for the CDR3 is TGCAGCGTTGCGAAAGGGACTAGGAACTACGAGCAGTACTTC. Translated, it gives CSVAKGTRNYEQYF. The rearrangement joins TRBV29-1 to TRBJ2-7, with 8 nucleotides matching TRBD2. The CDR3 is 14 amino acids. V trimming: 4 bases; J trimming: 3 bases; junction bases outside the gene matches: 8. CDR1 SQVTM and CDR2 ANQGSEA come from the germline V gene.

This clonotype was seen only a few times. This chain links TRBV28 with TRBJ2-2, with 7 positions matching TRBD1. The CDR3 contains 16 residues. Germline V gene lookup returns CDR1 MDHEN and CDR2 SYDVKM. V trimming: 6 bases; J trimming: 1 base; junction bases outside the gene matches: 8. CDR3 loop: CASSGPGTVNTGELFF. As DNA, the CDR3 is TGTGCCAGCAGCGGTCCCGGGACAGTGAACACCGGGGAGCTGTTTTTT. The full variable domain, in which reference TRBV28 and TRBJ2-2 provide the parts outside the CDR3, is DVKVTQSSRYLVKRTGEKVFLECVQDMDHENMFWYRQDPGLGLRLIYFSYDVKMKEKGDIPEGYSVSREKKERFSLILESASTNQTSMYLCASSGPGTVNTGELFFGEGSRLTVL.

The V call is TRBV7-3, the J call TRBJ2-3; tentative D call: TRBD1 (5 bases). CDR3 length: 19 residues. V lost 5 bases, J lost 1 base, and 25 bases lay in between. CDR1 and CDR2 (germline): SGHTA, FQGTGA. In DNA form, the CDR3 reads TGTGCCAGCAGCCGAACTGCGGTCTCGCCACAGACAGGCACAGATACGCAGTATTTT. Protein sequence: CASSRTAVSPQTGTDTQYF.

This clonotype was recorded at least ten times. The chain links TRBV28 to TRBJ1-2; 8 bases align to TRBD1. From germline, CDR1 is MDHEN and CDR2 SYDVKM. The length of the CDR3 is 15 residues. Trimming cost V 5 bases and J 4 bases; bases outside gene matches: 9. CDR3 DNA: TGTGCCAGCAGTCCTAGGACAGGGCGGGTCTATGGCTACACCTTC. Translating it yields CASSPRTGRVYGYTF.

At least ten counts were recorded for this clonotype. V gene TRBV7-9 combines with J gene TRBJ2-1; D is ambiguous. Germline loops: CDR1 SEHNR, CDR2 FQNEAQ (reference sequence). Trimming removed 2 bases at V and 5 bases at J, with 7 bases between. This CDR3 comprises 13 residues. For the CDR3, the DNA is TGTGCCAGCAGCTTAAATAGGGACAATGAGCAGTTCTTC. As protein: CASSLNRDNEQFF.

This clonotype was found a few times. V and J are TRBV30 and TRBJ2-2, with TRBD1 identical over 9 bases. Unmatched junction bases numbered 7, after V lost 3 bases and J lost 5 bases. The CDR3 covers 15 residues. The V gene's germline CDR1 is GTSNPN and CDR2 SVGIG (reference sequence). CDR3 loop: CAWRTRTGDTGELFF. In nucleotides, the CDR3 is TGTGCCTGGAGAACTCGGACAGGGGATACCGGGGAGCTGTTTTTT.

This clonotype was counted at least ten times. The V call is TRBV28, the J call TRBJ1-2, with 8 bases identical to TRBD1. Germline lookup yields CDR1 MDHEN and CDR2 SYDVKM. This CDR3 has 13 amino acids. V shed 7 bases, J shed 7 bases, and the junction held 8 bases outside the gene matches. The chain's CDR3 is CASIPRQGAGYTF. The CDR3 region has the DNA TGTGCCAGCATTCCCCGGCAGGGGGCTGGCTACACCTTC.

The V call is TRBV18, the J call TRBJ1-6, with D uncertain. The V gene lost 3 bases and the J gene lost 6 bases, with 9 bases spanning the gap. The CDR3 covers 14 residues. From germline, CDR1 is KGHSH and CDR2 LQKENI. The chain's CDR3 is CASSPGLLNSPLHF. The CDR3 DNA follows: TGTGCCAGCTCACCTGGGCTGCTTAATTCACCCCTCCACTTT.

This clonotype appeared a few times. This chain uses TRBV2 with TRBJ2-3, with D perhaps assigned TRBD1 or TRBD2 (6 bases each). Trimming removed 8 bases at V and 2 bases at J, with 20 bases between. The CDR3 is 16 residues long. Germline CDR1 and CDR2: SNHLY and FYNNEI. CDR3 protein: CASLILGGEFTDTQYF. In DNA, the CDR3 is TGTGCCAGCCTTATTCTCGGGGGCGAGTTCACAGATACGCAGTATTTT.

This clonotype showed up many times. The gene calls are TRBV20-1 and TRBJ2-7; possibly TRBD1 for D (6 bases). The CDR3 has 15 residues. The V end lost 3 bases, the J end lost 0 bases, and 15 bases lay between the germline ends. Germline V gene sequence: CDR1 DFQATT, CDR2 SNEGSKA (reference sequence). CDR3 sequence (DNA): TGCAGTGCTAGCGCATTCGGACAGAGCTCCTACGAGCAGTACTTC. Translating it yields CSASAFGQSSYEQYF.

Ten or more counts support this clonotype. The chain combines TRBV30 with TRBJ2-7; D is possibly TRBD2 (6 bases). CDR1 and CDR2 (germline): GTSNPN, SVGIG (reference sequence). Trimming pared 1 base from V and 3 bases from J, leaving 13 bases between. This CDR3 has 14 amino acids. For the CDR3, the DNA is TGTGCCTGGAGTGGGGAGGAGAGTGTCTACGAGCAGTACTTC. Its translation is CAWSGEESVYEQYF.

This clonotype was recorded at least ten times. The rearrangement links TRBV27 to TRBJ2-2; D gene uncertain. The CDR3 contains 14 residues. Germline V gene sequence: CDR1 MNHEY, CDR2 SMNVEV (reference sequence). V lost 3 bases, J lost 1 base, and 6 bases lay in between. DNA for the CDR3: TGTGCCAGCAGTTTTGGGGTGAACACCGGGGAGCTGTTTTTT. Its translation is CASSFGVNTGELFF.

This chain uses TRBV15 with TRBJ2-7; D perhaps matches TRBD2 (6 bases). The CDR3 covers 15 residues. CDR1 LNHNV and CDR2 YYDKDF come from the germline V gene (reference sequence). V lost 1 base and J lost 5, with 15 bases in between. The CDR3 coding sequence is TGTGCCACCAGCAGAGGGGGGACTGCCTCGGACGAGCAGTACTTC. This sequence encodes CATSRGGTASDEQYF.

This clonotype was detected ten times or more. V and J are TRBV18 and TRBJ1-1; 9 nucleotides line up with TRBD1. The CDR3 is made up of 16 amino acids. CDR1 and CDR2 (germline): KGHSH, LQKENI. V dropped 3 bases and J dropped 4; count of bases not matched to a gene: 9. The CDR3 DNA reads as TGTGCCAGCTCACCGGGACAGGGAGGGGTCGTCACTGAAGCTTTCTTT. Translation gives CASSPGQGGVVTEAFF.

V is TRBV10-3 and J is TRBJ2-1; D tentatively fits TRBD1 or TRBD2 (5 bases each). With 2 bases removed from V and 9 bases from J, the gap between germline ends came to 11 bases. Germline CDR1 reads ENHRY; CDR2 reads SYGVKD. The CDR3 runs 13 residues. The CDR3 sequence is CAISEGAGGEQFF. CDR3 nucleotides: TGTGCCATCAGTGAGGGGGCGGGTGGTGAGCAGTTCTTC.

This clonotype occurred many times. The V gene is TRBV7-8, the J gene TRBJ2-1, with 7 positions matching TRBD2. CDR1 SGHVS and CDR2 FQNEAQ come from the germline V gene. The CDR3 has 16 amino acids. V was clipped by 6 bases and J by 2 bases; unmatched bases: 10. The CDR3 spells CASRTKRDRAYNEQFF. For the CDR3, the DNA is TGTGCCAGCAGGACTAAGCGGGACCGCGCCTACAATGAGCAGTTCTTC.

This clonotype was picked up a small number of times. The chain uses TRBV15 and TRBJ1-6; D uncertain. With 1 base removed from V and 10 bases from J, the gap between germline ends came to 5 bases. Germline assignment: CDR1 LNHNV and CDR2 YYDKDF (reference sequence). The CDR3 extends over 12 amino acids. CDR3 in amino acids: CATSRVGSPLHF. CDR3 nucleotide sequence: TGTGCCACCAGCAGAGTGGGGTCACCCCTCCACTTT.

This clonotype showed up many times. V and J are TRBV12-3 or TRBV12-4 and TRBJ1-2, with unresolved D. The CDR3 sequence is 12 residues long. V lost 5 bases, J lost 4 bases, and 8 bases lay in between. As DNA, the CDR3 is TGTGCCAGCAGTCAGGATCGCTATGGCTACACCTTC. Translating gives CASSQDRYGYTF.

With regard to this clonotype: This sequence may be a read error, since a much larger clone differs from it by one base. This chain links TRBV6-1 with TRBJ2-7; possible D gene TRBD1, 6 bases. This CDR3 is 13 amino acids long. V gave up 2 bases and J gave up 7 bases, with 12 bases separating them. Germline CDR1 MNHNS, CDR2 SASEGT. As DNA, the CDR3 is TGTGCCAGCAGTGAAACTAGGGGGATGGAGCAGTACTTC. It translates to CASSETRGMEQYF.

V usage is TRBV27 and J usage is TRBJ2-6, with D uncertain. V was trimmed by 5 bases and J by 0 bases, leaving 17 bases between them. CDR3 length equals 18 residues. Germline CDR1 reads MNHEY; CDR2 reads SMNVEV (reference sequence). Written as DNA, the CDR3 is TGTGCCAGCAGTCCCTCACACGGCGCCCTCTCTGGGGCCAACGTCCTGACTTTC. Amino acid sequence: CASSPSHGALSGANVLTF.

Written as DNA, the CDR3 is TGTGCCAGCAGTTCCGGGGGGACGGTAGATACGCAGTATTTT. Translation: CASSSGGTVDTQYF. The V call is TRBV6-9, the J call TRBJ2-3; 7 nucleotides line up with TRBD2. The J segment lost 5 bases and the V segment lost 4 bases, leaving 6 bases of the junction unmatched. The CDR3 is 14 amino acids. From germline, CDR1 is MNHGY and CDR2 SVAAGI.

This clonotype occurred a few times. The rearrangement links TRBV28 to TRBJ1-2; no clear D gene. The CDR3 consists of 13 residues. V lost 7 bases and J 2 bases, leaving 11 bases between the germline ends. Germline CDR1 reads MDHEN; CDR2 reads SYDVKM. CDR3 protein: CASNLGPNYGYTF. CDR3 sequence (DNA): TGTGCCAGCAACCTCGGACCCAACTATGGCTACACCTTC.

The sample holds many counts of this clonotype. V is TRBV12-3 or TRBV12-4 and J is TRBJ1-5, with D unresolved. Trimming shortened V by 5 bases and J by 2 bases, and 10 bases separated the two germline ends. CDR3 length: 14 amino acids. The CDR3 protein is CASSPFGGNQPQHF. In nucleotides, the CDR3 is TGTGCCAGCAGTCCCTTCGGAGGCAATCAGCCCCAGCATTTT.

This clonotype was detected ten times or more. The CDR3 bases are TGCAGCACCAGACTAGCGGGAACTAGCACAGATACGCAGTATTTT. Translated: CSTRLAGTSTDTQYF. J is TRBJ2-3 and V is TRBV29-1, with 11 bases that match TRBD2. Germline trimming cut 8 bases from V and 0 bases from J; bases unmatched to any gene: 7. Looked up from germline, CDR1 is SQVTM and CDR2 is ANQGSEA. The CDR3 consists of 15 residues.

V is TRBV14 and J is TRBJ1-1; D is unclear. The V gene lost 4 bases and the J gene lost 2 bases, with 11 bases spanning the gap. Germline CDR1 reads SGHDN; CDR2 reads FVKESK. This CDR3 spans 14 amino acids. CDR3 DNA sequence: TGTGCCAGCAGCCTTCGACACAGTAACACTGAAGCTTTCTTT. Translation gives CASSLRHSNTEAFF.

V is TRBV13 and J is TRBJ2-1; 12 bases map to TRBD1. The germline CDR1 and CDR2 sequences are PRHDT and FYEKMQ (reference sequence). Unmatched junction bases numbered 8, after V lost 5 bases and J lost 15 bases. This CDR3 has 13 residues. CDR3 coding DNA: TGTGCCAGCAGCCTCGGGACAGGGGGCAGGCTGTTCTTC. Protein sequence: CASSLGTGGRLFF.

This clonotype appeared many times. The CDR3 region is CASSFSPWASGSTSYEQYF. The DNA of the CDR3 is TGTGCCAGCAGTTTTTCCCCCTGGGCTAGCGGCAGTACTTCCTACGAGCAGTACTTC. The chain couples TRBV28 to TRBJ2-7; TRBD2 aligns across 7 bases. Trimming at V came to 3 bases and at J to 1 base, leaving 18 bases not matched to a gene. This CDR3 comprises 19 residues. CDR1 and CDR2 from the germline V gene are MDHEN and SYDVKM.

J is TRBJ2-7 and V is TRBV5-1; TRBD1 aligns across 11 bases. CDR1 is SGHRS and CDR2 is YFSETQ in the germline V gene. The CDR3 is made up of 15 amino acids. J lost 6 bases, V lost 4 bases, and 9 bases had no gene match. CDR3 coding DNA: TGCGCCAGCAGCGCGGTGGACAGGGGGCTCTTCGAGCAGTACTTC. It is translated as CASSAVDRGLFEQYF.

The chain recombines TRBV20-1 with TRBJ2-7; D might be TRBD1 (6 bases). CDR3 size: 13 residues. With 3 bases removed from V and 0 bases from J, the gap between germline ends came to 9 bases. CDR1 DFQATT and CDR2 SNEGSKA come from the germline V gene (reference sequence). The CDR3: CSARGAGSYEQYF. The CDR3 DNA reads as TGCAGTGCTAGGGGGGCCGGCTCCTACGAGCAGTACTTC.